One sample yielded the 24 T cell receptor beta chains listed below, sequenced in a study of identical twins. A single record per CDR3 protein comes from TCRdb applying MiXCR to the 5' RACE reads. The table records hundreds of thousands of distinct CDR3 sequences, 8.6% of them present only once. The sample was also linked to a second study, of yellow fever vaccine responses in identical twins.

Sequenced input: PBMCs. The receptors originated from a woman aged 18-29 years in good health.

This clonotype was observed a few times. The V gene is TRBV20-1, the J gene TRBJ2-3; 9 nucleotides align to TRBD2. From germline, CDR1 is DFQATT and CDR2 SNEGSKA (reference sequence). V gave up 4 bases and J gave up 7 bases; unmatched junction bases: 9. The CDR3 is made up of 14 amino acids. For the CDR3, the DNA is TGCAGTGCTAATCTGCGGGAGGGCCTGTATACGCAGTATTTT. The encoded protein is CSANLREGLYTQYF.

This clonotype was found a few times. The chain has TRBV12-3 or TRBV12-4 and TRBJ2-5; weak D call: TRBD1 (6 bases). This CDR3 has 15 amino acids. Trimming removed 2 bases from V and 4 bases from J, with 14 bases in between. CDR3: CASSLTGSKGETQYF. The DNA of the CDR3 is TGTGCCAGCAGTTTAACAGGGAGTAAAGGAGAGACCCAGTACTTC.

V is TRBV28 and J is TRBJ2-1; TRBD1 matches 12 bases. This CDR3 has 19 amino acids. V trimming: 4 bases; J trimming: 6 bases; junction bases outside the gene matches: 16. Germline CDR1 MDHEN, CDR2 SYDVKM. This chain's CDR3 is CASSSAGTGGDGKGNEQFF. Written as DNA, the CDR3 is TGTGCCAGCAGTTCCGCCGGGACAGGGGGCGACGGAAAAGGCAATGAGCAGTTCTTC.

This clonotype was observed many times. This sequence joins TRBV29-1 and TRBJ1-3; D might be TRBD1 (6 bases). The CDR3 length is 19 residues. CDR1 is SQVTM, CDR2 ANQGSEA, per germline. V was trimmed by 1 base and J by 0 bases, leaving 22 bases between them. The CDR3 nucleotides read TGCAGCGTTGAAGTGTTGGACAGTCAGGGAGCGGGCTCTGGAAACACCATATATTTT. Its translation is CSVEVLDSQGAGSGNTIYF. Drawing the rest from reference TRBV29-1 and TRBJ1-3, the complete variable domain is SAVISQKPSRDICQRGTSLTIQCQVDSQVTMMFWYRQQPGQSLTLIATANQGSEATYESGFVIDKFPISRPNLTFSTLTVSNMSPEDSSIYLCSVEVLDSQGAGSGNTIYFGEGSWLTVV.

This clonotype was recorded at least ten times. V gene TRBV12-3 or TRBV12-4 combines with J gene TRBJ2-5; D may be TRBD1 or TRBD2 (5 bases each). The V gene lost 8 bases and the J gene lost 5 bases, with 6 bases spanning the gap. The CDR3 sequence is 10 residues long. The CDR3: CASGTETQYF. CDR3 DNA: TGTGCCAGCGGGACGGAGACCCAGTACTTC.

The table lists this clonotype with many counts. The DNA for the CDR3 is TGTGCCAGCAGCCCCGTAGGGATTAACACTGAAGCTTTCTTT. Protein product: CASSPVGINTEAFF. The chain uses TRBV7-9 and TRBJ1-1, with unresolved D. V dropped 5 bases and J dropped 2 bases, with 12 bases sitting between them. Germline CDR1 is SEHNR and CDR2 is FQNEAQ (reference sequence). The CDR3 is made up of 14 amino acids.

Many counts were recorded for this clonotype. This chain connects TRBV28 to TRBJ2-7, with 8 bases fitting TRBD1. J lost 3 bases, V lost 5 bases, and 9 bases had no gene match. The CDR3 consists of 15 residues. CDR1 is MDHEN and CDR2 is SYDVKM in the germline V gene. CDR3 DNA sequence: TGTGCCAGCAGTCCCAGGGACAGGTCCTACTACGAGCAGTACTTC. This sequence encodes CASSPRDRSYYEQYF.

This clonotype came up a few times. The rearrangement links TRBV7-2 to TRBJ2-3; 7 nucleotides line up with TRBD2. V was clipped by 5 bases and J by 2 bases; unmatched bases: 7. This CDR3 has 15 amino acids. Germline CDR1 reads SGHTA; CDR2 reads FQGNSA. The CDR3 region has the DNA TGTGCCAGCAGCAAAGGGCGGGGGTTCACAGATACGCAGTATTTT. Its translation: CASSKGRGFTDTQYF.

There are many counts of this clonotype. The V gene is TRBV5-1, the J gene TRBJ2-3, with D perhaps matching TRBD2 (6 bases). This CDR3 contains 13 residues. In germline, CDR1 is SGHRS, CDR2 YFSETQ. V gave up 5 bases and J gave up 4 bases, with 11 bases separating them. The CDR3 DNA reads TGCGCCAGCAGATCGGGAGCCGCAGATACGCAGTATTTT. Translated, it gives CASRSGAADTQYF.

The chain carries TRBV7-6 and TRBJ2-1; weak D call: TRBD1 (6 bases). The ends were cut back, 0 bases at V and 2 bases at J, with 17 bases in the middle. From germline, CDR1 is SGHVS and CDR2 FNYEAQ. This CDR3 comprises 18 residues. The CDR3 coding sequence is TGTGCCAGCAGCTTAGCGGGGGCTGCCTCCTTTCCCTACAATGAGCAGTTCTTC. Translated: CASSLAGAASFPYNEQFF.

The chain uses TRBV12-2 and TRBJ2-1; no DNA check was done on the table's D call, TRBD2. TRBV12-2 is marked as a pseudogene. The CDR3 totals 18 residues. Here the CDR3 DNA reads TGTGCAAGTCGCTTAAACCGGGAGGGTCCCAGCTCCTACAATGAGCAGTTCTTC. Translated: CASRLNREGPSSYNEQFF.

This chain links TRBV2 with TRBJ2-1; possibly TRBD1 for D (6 bases). V lost 7 bases and J 5 bases, leaving 18 bases between the germline ends. The CDR3 has 15 residues. Germline CDR1 is SNHLY and CDR2 is FYNNEI. CDR3 DNA: TGTGCCAGCATAGTCCGAACAGGGTCCAACAATGAGCAGTTCTTC. Its protein is CASIVRTGSNNEQFF.

This clonotype was counted ten times or more. The chain links TRBV5-1 to TRBJ2-1, with 7 bases fitting TRBD2. Germline lookup yields CDR1 SGHRS and CDR2 YFSETQ. This CDR3 contains 17 residues. V shed 5 bases and J 0 bases; nucleotides not matched to a gene: 11. The CDR3 DNA follows: TGCGCCAGCAGGTTCGAGGGAGGGGTTAGCTCCTACAATGAGCAGTTCTTC. It yields the protein CASRFEGGVSSYNEQFF.

The V and J genes are TRBV7-2 and TRBJ2-5; 8 nucleotides line up with TRBD1. The germline gives CDR1 SGHTA, CDR2 FQGNSA. The CDR3 length is 14 residues. With V trimmed by 3 bases and J by 5 bases, 5 bases remained unmatched. CDR3 region: CASSFRTGSETQYF. The CDR3 coding sequence is TGTGCCAGCAGCTTTCGGACAGGGAGCGAGACCCAGTACTTC.

The gene calls are TRBV29-1 and TRBJ2-3, with unresolved D. There are 13 residues in the CDR3. The germline V gene encodes CDR1 SQVTM and CDR2 ANQGSEA. With 3 bases removed from V and 2 bases from J, the gap between germline ends came to 9 bases. Here the CDR3 DNA reads TGCAGCGTTGATCGAGAGGCCACAGATACGCAGTATTTT. The encoded protein is CSVDREATDTQYF.

The chain carries TRBV30 and TRBJ2-1, with 7 positions matching TRBD2. This CDR3 contains 14 residues. V shed 2 bases and J 8 bases; nucleotides not matched to a gene: 9. CDR1 and CDR2 from the germline V gene are GTSNPN and SVGIG (reference sequence). The CDR3 nucleotides are TGTGCCTGGAGTTCAGGCGGGGGATGGCATGAGCAGTTCTTC. Residues: CAWSSGGGWHEQFF.

A few counts support this clonotype. The CDR3 DNA reads TGTGCCAGCAGTCTAGAACCTCCCGAGTGGGGTGAGCAGTTCTTC. Protein sequence: CASSLEPPEWGEQFF. The rearrangement links TRBV6-2 or TRBV6-3 to TRBJ2-1; D unclear. V lost 5 bases and J lost 9, with 20 bases in between. In germline, CDR1 is MNHEY, CDR2 SVGEGT. The CDR3 length is 15 residues.

This clonotype has a handful of counts. V gene TRBV15 combines with J gene TRBJ1-4; D gene unclear. Deletions cut 0 bases from V and 5 bases from J, with 7 bases between. Germline-derived CDR1 and CDR2 are LNHNV and YYDKDF (reference sequence). The CDR3 sequence is 14 residues long. The CDR3 sequence: CATSRDGQNEKLFF. The CDR3 region has the DNA TGTGCCACCAGCAGAGATGGGCAGAATGAAAAACTGTTTTTT.

There are many counts of this clonotype. The chain carries TRBV7-9 and TRBJ2-7; 8 bases align to TRBD1. The CDR3 sequence is 15 residues long. The germline V gene encodes CDR1 SEHNR and CDR2 FQNEAQ (reference sequence). Trimming removed 5 bases from V and 0 bases from J; junction bases left unmatched: 6. CDR3 region: CASSTRDRSSYEQYF. The CDR3 coding sequence is TGTGCCAGCAGCACTAGGGACAGGAGCTCCTACGAGCAGTACTTC.

The J gene is TRBJ1-1, the V gene TRBV19; tentative D call: TRBD1 (5 bases). The CDR3 is 14 residues long. Trimming removed 7 bases at V and 4 bases at J, with 16 bases between. Germline V CDR1 and CDR2: LNHDA, SQIVND (reference sequence). CDR3 sequence: CASTPAYGGTEAFF. CDR3 nucleotides: TGTGCCAGTACCCCGGCTTACGGGGGCACTGAAGCTTTCTTT.

This clonotype has ten or more counts. This sequence joins TRBV7-9 and TRBJ2-1; no clear D gene. In germline, CDR1 is SEHNR, CDR2 FQNEAQ (reference sequence). CDR3 size: 16 residues. With 1 base removed from V and 1 base from J, the gap between germline ends came to 11 bases. CDR3 amino acids: CASSLVLVESYNEQFF. The DNA of the CDR3 is TGTGCCAGCAGCTTAGTCCTAGTCGAGTCCTACAATGAGCAGTTCTTC.

This clonotype appeared a few times. This chain links TRBV3-1 with TRBJ2-1, with D perhaps TRBD2 (6 bases). Trimming pared 2 bases from V and 3 bases from J, leaving 11 bases between. The CDR3 spans 15 residues. Germline V gene sequence: CDR1 LGHDT, CDR2 YNNKEL (reference sequence). The CDR3 loop is CASSQLADFYNEQFF. CDR3 sequence (DNA): TGTGCCAGCAGCCAATTAGCGGACTTCTACAATGAGCAGTTCTTC.

The chain is built from TRBV12-3 or TRBV12-4 and TRBJ2-3; D perhaps matches TRBD1 (5 bases). The CDR3 spans 14 residues. Trimming shortened V by 3 bases and J by 4 bases, and 11 bases separated the two germline ends. The CDR3 loop is CASSFSRVADTQYF. CDR3 sequence (DNA): TGTGCCAGCAGTTTCTCCAGGGTGGCAGATACGCAGTATTTT.

The chain has TRBV5-1 and TRBJ2-2; D is unresolved. V lost 6 bases and J 4 bases, leaving 10 bases between the germline ends. The CDR3 covers 13 residues. CDR1 is SGHRS and CDR2 is YFSETQ in the germline V gene. The DNA for the CDR3 is TGCGCCAGCAAAGGTATTGTCACCGGGGAGCTGTTTTTT. Residues: CASKGIVTGELFF.